The clone carrying this T cell receptor beta chain has only a few counts. Its antigen is still unknown. The sample belongs to a study of response to subunit inactivated influenza vaccine. The study, taken as a whole, reports: There was a suggestion from the authors that each seasonal influenza vaccination recruits few new T cells.

The germline V gene has CDR1 DFQATT and CDR2 SNEGSKA (reference sequence). Trimming removed 4 bases from V and 7 bases from J; junction bases left unmatched: 5. This CDR3 has 14 residues. TCRdb processed the RT-PCR reads anew with MiXCR; each CDR3 protein has one entry. This table holds around 650,000 distinct CDR3 sequences, approximately 14% found once. The sequence derives from a man aged 50-60 years who received an inactivated influenza vaccine. This specimen consisted of PBMCs from blood, obtained 11 to 12 days after vaccination. The chain recombines TRBV20-1 with TRBJ2-3, with TRBD2 matching over 13 bases. The CDR3 DNA reads TGCAGTGCTACAGGACTAGCGGGAGAATATACGCAGTATTTT. As protein: CSATGLAGEYTQYF.